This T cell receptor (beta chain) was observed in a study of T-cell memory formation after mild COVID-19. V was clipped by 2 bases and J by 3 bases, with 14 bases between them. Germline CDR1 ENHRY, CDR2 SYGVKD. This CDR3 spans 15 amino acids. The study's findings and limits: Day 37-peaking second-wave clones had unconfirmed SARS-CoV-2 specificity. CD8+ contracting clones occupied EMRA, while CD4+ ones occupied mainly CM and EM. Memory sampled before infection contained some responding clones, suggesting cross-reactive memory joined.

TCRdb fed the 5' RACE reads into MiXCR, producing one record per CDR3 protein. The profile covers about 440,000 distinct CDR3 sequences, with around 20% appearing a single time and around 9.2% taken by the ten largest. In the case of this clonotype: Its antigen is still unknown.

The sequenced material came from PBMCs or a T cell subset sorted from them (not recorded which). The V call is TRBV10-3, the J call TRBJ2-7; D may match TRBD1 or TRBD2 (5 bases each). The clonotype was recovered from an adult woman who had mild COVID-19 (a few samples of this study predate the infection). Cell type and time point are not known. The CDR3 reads CAISEDPGRGYEQYF. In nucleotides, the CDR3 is TGTGCCATCAGTGAGGACCCGGGACGTGGCTACGAGCAGTACTTC.